Shown below are 23 T cell receptor beta chains from a single sample sequenced in a study of shared clonotypes between healthy human individuals (dated by TCRdb to 2018 to 2020). The method was the immunoSEQ multiplex PCR assay. TCRdb's version of the immuneACCESS table is confined to in-frame rearrangements and falls short of the full clone set. An unresolved V gene accounts for under half of the shortfall where checked; the remainder is of unknown origin. The sample table shows roughly 2 million clones, and about 94% are seen once. Jointly, the top ten make up around 1.1% of the sample. CD8 naive samples consisted of CD45RO-negative cells that were positively selected for CCR7, yielding a CD45RA+CCR7+ population without TemRA cells. Sequences were obtained from naive CD8+ T cells sorted from blood. Interpreted using the paper, the cell subset or site label stands for: CD45RA+CCR7+. The source of these receptors is a man between 18 and 35 years old in good health.

The chain couples TRBV7-9 to TRBJ2-1; TRBD2 matches 7 bases. Germline CDR1 reads SEHNR; CDR2 reads FQNEAQ (reference sequence). The CDR3 consists of 16 residues. V lost 0 bases to trimming and J lost 5 bases; unmatched junction nucleotides: 7. The CDR3 coding sequence is TGTGCCAGCAGCTTAGCGCGGGGGAGGGCCGACAATGAGCAGTTCTTC. As protein: CASSLARGRADNEQFF.

The chain employs TRBV7-8 and TRBJ2-1; 10 positions match TRBD2. CDR1 SGHVS and CDR2 FQNEAQ come from the germline V gene. With V trimmed by 5 bases and J by 6 bases, 7 bases remained unmatched. The CDR3 runs 15 residues. CDR3 nucleotides: TGTGCCAGCAGCATACTAGCGGGGACGTCCAATGAGCAGTTCTTC. Its translation: CASSILAGTSNEQFF. The entire variable domain, with the rest obtained from reference TRBV7-8 and TRBJ2-1, is as follows: GAGVSQSPRYKVAKRGQDVALRCDPISGHVSLFWYQQALGQGPEFLTYFQNEAQLDKSGLPSDRFFAERPEGSVSTLKIQRTQQEDSAVYLCASSILAGTSNEQFFGPGTRLTVL.

The chain has TRBV5-4 and TRBJ2-2, with D possibly TRBD1 on 5 matching bases. Germline assignment: CDR1 SGHNT and CDR2 YYREEE (reference sequence). With 5 bases removed from V and 6 bases from J, the gap between germline ends came to 20 bases. The CDR3 extends over 16 amino acids. The CDR3: CASSGVRQGDAGELFF. CDR3 in DNA: TGTGCCAGCAGTGGGGTAAGGCAGGGTGACGCCGGGGAGCTGTTTTTT.

V is TRBV7-9 and J is TRBJ2-7; 11 nucleotides align to TRBD2. V trimming: 2 bases; J trimming: 2 bases; junction bases outside the gene matches: 8. The CDR3 covers 17 residues. Germline V lookup: CDR1 SEHNR, CDR2 FQNEAQ (reference sequence). The CDR3 region has the DNA TGTGCCAGCAGCTTAAGTCCGGTAGCGGGAGGGCCCTACGAGCAGTACTTC. Its protein is CASSLSPVAGGPYEQYF.

The chain employs TRBV9 and TRBJ1-6, with a tentative D call TRBD1 (5 bases). Trimming removed 2 bases at V and 10 bases at J, with 16 bases between. The CDR3 spans 15 residues. Germline V CDR1 and CDR2: SGDLS, YYNGEE. CDR3 DNA sequence: TGTGCCAGCAGCGTTGGGGACGGCGTACCCTCACCCCTCCACTTT. Protein: CASSVGDGVPSPLHF.

The rearrangement links TRBV2 to TRBJ2-1; 10 bases match TRBD2. CDR1 is SNHLY and CDR2 is FYNNEI in the germline V gene. V gave up 9 bases and J gave up 0 bases; unmatched junction bases: 11. The CDR3 has 17 amino acids. As DNA, the CDR3 is TGTGCCAGAACGGGACTAGCGACACAATCCTCCTACAATGAGCAGTTCTTC. It translates to CARTGLATQSSYNEQFF.

V gene TRBV5-4 combines with J gene TRBJ1-1; D is ambiguous. V lost 4 bases to trimming and J lost 5 bases, with 12 bases between them. CDR3 size: 13 residues. Germline CDR1 reads SGHNT; CDR2 reads YYREEE (reference sequence). The CDR3, as DNA: TGTGCCAGCAGCGACCTGGGGAAGACTGAAGCTTTCTTT. Encoded protein: CASSDLGKTEAFF.

About this clone: Additional DNA sequences in this sample encode the identical CDR3. V gene TRBV27 combines with J gene TRBJ1-2, with D possibly matching TRBD1 (6 bases). V was trimmed by 6 bases and J by 6 bases, leaving 14 bases between them. This CDR3 spans 13 amino acids. The germline V gene has CDR1 MNHEY and CDR2 SMNVEV (reference sequence). The CDR3 nucleotides read TGTGCCAGCAGCCCCGGGACACTTGATGGCTACACCTTC. Its protein is CASSPGTLDGYTF.

The chain joins TRBV28 to TRBJ2-1, with 7 bases aligning to TRBD2. This CDR3 region has 15 residues. The junction had 10 bases not matched to a gene; V was cut back by 7 bases and J by 4 bases. CDR1 MDHEN and CDR2 SYDVKM come from the germline V gene. The CDR3 coding sequence is TGTGCCAGCATCCCCCTCGCGGGAGAATACAATGAGCAGTTCTTC. Protein sequence: CASIPLAGEYNEQFF.

This clone was seen only once. The CDR3 DNA reads TGTGCCAGCAGCACTCCCGACAGAGAAGCCTACAATGAGCAGTTCTTC. It yields the protein CASSTPDREAYNEQFF. The V gene is TRBV27, the J gene TRBJ2-1; D is possibly TRBD1 (5 bases). Germline V gives CDR1 MNHEY, CDR2 SMNVEV (reference sequence). V was shortened by 6 bases and J by 2 bases, with 17 bases between the two germline ends. The CDR3 totals 16 residues.

Note on this clone: Other DNA sequences in the sample encode the same CDR3. J is TRBJ1-3 and V is TRBV28; D uncertain. V was pared by 3 bases and J by 3 bases, with 9 bases between. From germline, CDR1 is MDHEN and CDR2 SYDVKM. The CDR3 totals 14 residues. The CDR3 DNA sequence: TGTGCCAGCAGTTTTCGAGGGAATGGAAACACCATATATTTT. It translates to CASSFRGNGNTIYF.

This clone has only one observation. The rearrangement links TRBV25-1 to TRBJ1-2, with D uncertain. The CDR3 is made up of 12 amino acids. Germline loops: CDR1 MGHDK, CDR2 SYGVNS. V lost 1 base and J lost 8, with 8 bases in between. DNA of the CDR3: TGTGCCAGCAGTGAATCGGTGGGCGGCTACACCTTC. This codes for CASSESVGGYTF.

This clone was found a few times. The same CDR3 also results from other DNA sequences found in this sample. This sequence joins TRBV20-1 and TRBJ2-7; D not resolved. The germline gives CDR1 DFQATT, CDR2 SNEGSKA (reference sequence). Trimming removed 0 bases at V and 3 bases at J, with 3 bases between. This CDR3 has 11 amino acids. The CDR3 loop reads CSAREDYEQYF. In DNA form, the CDR3 reads TGCAGTGCTAGAGAGGACTACGAGCAGTACTTC.

This chain connects TRBV5-1 to TRBJ2-1, with D perhaps TRBD2 (5 bases). Germline V gives CDR1 SGHRS, CDR2 YFSETQ. The CDR3 is made up of 17 amino acids. Trimming stripped 0 bases from V and 2 bases from J, with 15 bases between. The CDR3 nucleotides read TGCGCCAGCAGCTTGGCCCCTTGGGAGTCGACCTACAATGAGCAGTTCTTC. Protein: CASSLAPWESTYNEQFF. The full variable domain, in which reference TRBV5-1 and TRBJ2-1 provide the parts outside the CDR3, is KAGVTQTPRYLIKTRGQQVTLSCSPISGHRSVSWYQQTPGQGLQFLFEYFSETQRNKGNFPGRFSGRQFSNSRSEMNVSTLELGDSALYLCASSLAPWESTYNEQFFGPGTRLTVL.

The rearrangement joins TRBV5-8 to TRBJ2-7; 8 nucleotides agree with TRBD1. J lost 2 bases, V lost 4 bases, and 11 bases had no gene match. Germline CDR1 is SGHTS and CDR2 is YDEGEE. CDR3 size: 16 residues. In DNA form, the CDR3 reads TGTGCCAGCAGCCAGACTTCGAGACAGGGGACCTACGAGCAGTACTTC. Protein sequence: CASSQTSRQGTYEQYF.

The gene calls are TRBV4-3 and TRBJ2-1, with 13 positions matching TRBD2. The CDR3 consists of 19 residues. CDR1 and CDR2 (germline): LGHNA, YSLEER. The trim removed 2 bases at V and 7 bases at J, leaving 14 bases unmatched. The CDR3 here is CASSQTGLAGTEGPNEQFF. The CDR3 bases are TGCGCCAGCAGCCAAACGGGACTAGCGGGAACGGAAGGACCAAATGAGCAGTTCTTC.

The chain uses TRBV19 and TRBJ2-7; the match to TRBD1 covers 7 bases. The CDR3 runs 14 residues. V was pared by 4 bases and J by 0 bases, with 3 bases of the junction left unmatched. Germline CDR1 and CDR2: LNHDA and SQIVND (reference sequence). CDR3 protein: CASSRTGPSYEQYF. The DNA of the CDR3 is TGTGCCAGTAGTAGGACAGGACCCTCCTACGAGCAGTACTTC.

V and J are TRBV11-2 and TRBJ1-1; a weak D match, TRBD1 (5 bases). Germline assignment: CDR1 SGHAT and CDR2 FQNNGV. CDR3 length: 15 amino acids. Trimming removed 2 bases from V and 3 bases from J, with 13 bases in between. For the CDR3, the DNA is TGTGCCAGCAGCTTACTACGGGGGTGGGACACTGAAGCTTTCTTT. Its translation: CASSLLRGWDTEAFF.

For this clone: Distinct nucleotide sequences in the sample also encode this CDR3. This chain uses TRBV4-3 with TRBJ2-7; D remains ambiguous. The CDR3 spans 14 residues. The germline V gene has CDR1 LGHNA and CDR2 YSLEER. V lost 1 base, J lost 1 base, and 8 bases lay in between. This CDR3 is CASSQVGGSYEQYF. CDR3 in DNA: TGCGCCAGCAGCCAAGTGGGTGGGTCCTACGAGCAGTACTTC.

CDR3 sequence: CASSSQPGTGFGTSQFNEQFF. The CDR3 region has the DNA TGTGCCAGCAGTTCCCAACCCGGGACAGGGTTCGGGACTAGCCAGTTCAATGAGCAGTTCTTC. This chain links TRBV27 with TRBJ2-1; D tentatively fits TRBD1 or TRBD2 (9 bases each). Trimming cost V 4 bases and J 6 bases, with 34 bases left between them. Germline CDR1 is MNHEY and CDR2 is SMNVEV (reference sequence). This CDR3 is built from 21 residues.

The rearrangement links TRBV9 to TRBJ2-7; 7 bases fit TRBD1. The CDR3 spans 14 residues. Per germline, CDR1 SGDLS and CDR2 YYNGEE. V lost 4 bases, J lost 1 base, and 5 bases stayed unmatched. CDR3 bases: TGTGCCAGCAGCACGGGACAGCTTTCCTACGAGCAGTACTTC. This sequence encodes CASSTGQLSYEQYF.

The rearrangement uses TRBV7-9 and TRBJ2-3, with TRBD2 identical over 7 bases. The germline V gene has CDR1 SEHNR and CDR2 FQNEAQ (reference sequence). The CDR3 is 16 amino acids. With 4 bases clipped from V and 4 bases from J, the junction kept 11 bases outside the gene matches. CDR3 sequence (DNA): TGTGCCAGCAGCTCCGAAAAGTGGGAGGGACCAGATACGCAGTATTTT. Protein sequence: CASSSEKWEGPDTQYF.

This clone was found once. The chain couples TRBV6-1 to TRBJ2-7; D unclear. Germline V gene lookup returns CDR1 MNHNS and CDR2 SASEGT. The ends were cut back, 3 bases at V and 4 bases at J, with 10 bases in the middle. The CDR3 runs to 13 residues. The CDR3 DNA reads TGTGCCAGCAGTGACGATCACAAGTACGAGCAGTACTTC. Encoded protein: CASSDDHKYEQYF.